These 5 T cell receptor beta chains originate from one sample sequenced in a study of graft-versus-host responses after intestinal transplantation. The protocol was immunoSEQ multiplex PCR, while the TCRdb copy is restricted to in-frame clones and leaves out a portion. The table shows 15,000 to 20,000 clones, with about 83% occurring only once. The authors processed graft tissue to release intraepithelial and lamina propria lymphocytes. The specimen comprised ileum tissue, sampled about 600 days after intestinal transplantation. All receptors come from a human patient who received an intestinal transplant, so some T cells may come from the graft donor.

The chain couples TRBV10-2 to TRBJ2-7, with D perhaps TRBD2 (6 bases). Deletions cut 3 bases from V and 2 bases from J, with 14 bases between. The CDR3 extends over 15 amino acids. Germline loops: CDR1 WSHSY, CDR2 SAAADI. Here the CDR3 DNA reads TGCGCCAGCAGTGACTGGGACTTCTCTCCCTACGAGCAGTACTTC. Protein sequence: CASSDWDFSPYEQYF.

J is TRBJ1-2 and V is TRBV10-3; 9 nucleotides agree with TRBD1. Per germline, CDR1 ENHRY and CDR2 SYGVKD. The CDR3 loop spans 14 amino acids. With 3 bases clipped from V and 5 bases from J, the junction kept 4 bases outside the gene matches. CDR3 nucleotide sequence: TGTGCCATCAGTGAAGGGACAGGGATGTATGGCTACACCTTC. Its protein product is CAISEGTGMYGYTF.

In this sample, this clone turned up a few times. This chain joins TRBV9 and TRBJ2-1; 8 positions match TRBD2. The germline gives CDR1 SGDLS, CDR2 YYNGEE. CDR3 length: 15 residues. With 0 bases clipped from V and 5 bases from J, the junction kept 4 bases outside the gene matches. The CDR3 loop reads CASSVDGGANNEQFF. In DNA, the CDR3 is TGTGCCAGCAGCGTAGACGGGGGGGCTAACAATGAGCAGTTCTTC. The entire variable domain, with the rest obtained from reference TRBV9 and TRBJ2-1, is as follows: DSGVTQTPKHLITATGQRVTLRCSPRSGDLSVYWYQQSLDQGLQFLIQYYNGEERAKGNILERFSAQQFPDLHSELNLSSLELGDSALYFCASSVDGGANNEQFFGPGTRLTVL.

The rearrangement links TRBV10-2 to TRBJ2-2; TRBD1 aligns across 8 bases. This CDR3 has 16 residues. J gave up 7 bases and V 3 bases, and 10 bases lay outside the gene matches. The V gene's germline CDR1 is WSHSY and CDR2 SAAADI. CDR3 DNA: TGCGCCAGCAGTGACGCGGGACAGGCGTTCTTCGGGGAGCTGTTTTTT. It codes for CASSDAGQAFFGELFF.

Of note for this clone: Other DNA sequences of this sample code for an identical CDR3. V is TRBV6-1 and J is TRBJ1-2, with D uncertain. This CDR3 has 10 residues. The germline CDR1 and CDR2 sequences are MNHNS and SASEGT. V shed 6 bases and J shed 5 bases, with 4 bases lying between them. CDR3 nucleotides: TGTGCCAGCAGCCTTTATGGCTACACCTTC. Translated: CASSLYGYTF.